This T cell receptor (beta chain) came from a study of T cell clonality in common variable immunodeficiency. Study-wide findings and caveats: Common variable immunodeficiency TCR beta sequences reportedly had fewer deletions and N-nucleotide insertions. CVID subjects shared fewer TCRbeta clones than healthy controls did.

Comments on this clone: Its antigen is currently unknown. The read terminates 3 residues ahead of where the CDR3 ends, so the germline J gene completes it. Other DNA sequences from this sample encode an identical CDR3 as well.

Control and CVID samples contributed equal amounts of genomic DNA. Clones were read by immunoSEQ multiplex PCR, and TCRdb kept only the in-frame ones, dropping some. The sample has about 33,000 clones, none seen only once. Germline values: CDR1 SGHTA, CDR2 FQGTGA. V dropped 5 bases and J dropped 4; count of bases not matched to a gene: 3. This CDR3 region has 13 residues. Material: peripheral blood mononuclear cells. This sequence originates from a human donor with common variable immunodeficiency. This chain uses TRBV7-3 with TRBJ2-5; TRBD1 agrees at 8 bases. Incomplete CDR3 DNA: TGTGCCAGCAGCCCCGACAGGGGAGAGACC. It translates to CASSPDRGET. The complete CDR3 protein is CASSPDRGETQYF.